The T cell receptor beta chain under discussion was sequenced for a study of HIV-infected patients and healthy controls. This clonotype was counted a few times. In germline, CDR1 is LGHNA, CDR2 YSLEER. The germline V and J ends were trimmed by 0 bases and 17 bases, with 16 bases remaining between them. The CDR3 is 13 residues long. Around 530 ng RNA was reverse transcribed with alpha and beta constant-region primers. Using multiplexing indices, alpha and beta chain libraries were generated apart by chain-specific third strand synthesis. MiXCR, run by TCRdb on the 5' RACE reads, gives a single entry per CDR3 protein. In the table there are approximately 9,300 distinct CDR3 sequences, nearly 6% of which are singletons. Roughly three months, about 14 weeks, into antiretroviral therapy, follow-up blood was collected. No cell fractionation was done, so the repertoire covers all unsorted peripheral blood T cells.

The sequencing used blood, collected during antiretroviral therapy. The clonotype originates from an adult with HIV infection. The donor label of this sample is uncertain. The chain links TRBV4-3 to TRBJ1-4; D may be TRBD1 (6 bases). The CDR3, as DNA: TGCGCCAGCAGCCAAGATCTAGGGGGGGAAAGATTTTTT. This sequence encodes CASSQDLGGERFF.